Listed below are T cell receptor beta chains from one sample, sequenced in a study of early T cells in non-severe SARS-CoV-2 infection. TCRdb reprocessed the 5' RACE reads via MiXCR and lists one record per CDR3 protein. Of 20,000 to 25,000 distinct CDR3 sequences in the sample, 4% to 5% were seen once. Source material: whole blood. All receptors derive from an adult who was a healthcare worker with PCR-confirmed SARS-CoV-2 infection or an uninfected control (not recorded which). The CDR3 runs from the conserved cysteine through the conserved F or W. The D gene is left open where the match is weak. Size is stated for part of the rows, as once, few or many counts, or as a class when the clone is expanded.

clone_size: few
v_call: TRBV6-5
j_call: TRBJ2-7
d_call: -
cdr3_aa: CASRPDTGRTYEQYF
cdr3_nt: TGTGCCAGCAGACCCGACACGGGACGGACCTACGAGCAGTACTTC

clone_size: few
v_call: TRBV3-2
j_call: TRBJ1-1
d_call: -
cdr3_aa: CASSQGGGAAFF
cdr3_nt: TGTGCCAGCAGCCAAGGAGGAGGGGCGGCTTTCTTT

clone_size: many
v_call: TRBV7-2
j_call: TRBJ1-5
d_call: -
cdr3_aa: CASTEYSNQPQHF
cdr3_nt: TGTGCCAGCACAGAATATAGCAATCAGCCCCAGCATTTT

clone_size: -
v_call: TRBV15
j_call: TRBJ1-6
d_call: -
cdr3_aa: CATSRDFGASSPLHF
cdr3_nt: TGTGCCACCAGCAGAGATTTTGGCGCTTCCTCACCCCTCCACTTT

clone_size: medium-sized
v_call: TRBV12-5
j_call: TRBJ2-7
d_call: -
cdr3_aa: CASAPFGPSREQYF
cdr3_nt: TGTGCTAGTGCCCCTTTCGGACCCTCCCGCGAGCAGTACTTC

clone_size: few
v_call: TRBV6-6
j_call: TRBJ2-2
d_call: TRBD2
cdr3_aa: CASRIIGLAEKYTGELFF
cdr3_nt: TGTGCCAGCAGGATTATCGGACTAGCGGAGAAATACACCGGGGAGCTGTTTTTT

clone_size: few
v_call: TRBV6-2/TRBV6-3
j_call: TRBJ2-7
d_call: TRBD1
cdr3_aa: CASSYSTRQGEYEQYF
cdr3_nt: TGTGCCAGCAGTTACTCGACTCGACAGGGGGAGTACGAGCAGTACTTC

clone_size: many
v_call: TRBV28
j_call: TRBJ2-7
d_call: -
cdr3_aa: CASSSAYQGVWNEQYF
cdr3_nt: TGTGCCAGCAGTTCCGCATACCAGGGAGTCTGGAACGAGCAGTACTTC

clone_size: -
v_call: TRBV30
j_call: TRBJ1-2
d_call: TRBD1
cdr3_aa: CAWEQGYYGYTF
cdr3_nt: TGTGCCTGGGAACAGGGGTACTATGGCTACACCTTC

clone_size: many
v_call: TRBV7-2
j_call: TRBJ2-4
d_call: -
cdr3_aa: CASSSFPRGVKNIQYF
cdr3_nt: TGTGCCAGCAGCTCGTTCCCGAGGGGTGTCAAAAACATTCAGTACTTC

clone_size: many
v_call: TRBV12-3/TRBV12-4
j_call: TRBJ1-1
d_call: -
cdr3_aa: CASRRPGPNTEAFF
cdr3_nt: TGTGCCAGCAGGAGGCCTGGACCCAACACTGAAGCTTTCTTT

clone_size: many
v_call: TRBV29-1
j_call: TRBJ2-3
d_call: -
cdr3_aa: CSVVGSSSTDTQYF
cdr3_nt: TGCAGCGTTGTTGGCAGCTCAAGCACAGATACGCAGTATTTT

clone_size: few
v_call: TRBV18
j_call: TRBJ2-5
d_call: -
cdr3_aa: CASSPGLTRAETQYF
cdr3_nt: TGTGCCAGCTCACCCGGACTAACTCGGGCGGAGACCCAGTACTTC

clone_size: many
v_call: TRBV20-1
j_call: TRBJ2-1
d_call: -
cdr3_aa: CSAQERESHDNEQFF
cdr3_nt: TGCAGTGCTCAAGAACGGGAGTCTCATGACAATGAGCAGTTCTTC

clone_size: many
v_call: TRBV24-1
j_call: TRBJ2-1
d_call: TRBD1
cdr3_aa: CATSDVQGFDEQFF
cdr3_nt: TGTGCCACCAGTGACGTACAGGGGTTCGATGAGCAGTTCTTC

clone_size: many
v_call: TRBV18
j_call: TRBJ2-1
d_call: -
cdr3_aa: CASSSFVGGDDEQFF
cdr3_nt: TGTGCCAGCTCATCCTTCGTGGGCGGGGACGATGAGCAGTTCTTC

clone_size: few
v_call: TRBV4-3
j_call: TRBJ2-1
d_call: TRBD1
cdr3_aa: CASSQDQTQGYTYNEQFF
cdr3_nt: TGCGCCAGCAGCCAAGATCAAACACAGGGGTACACCTACAATGAGCAGTTCTTC

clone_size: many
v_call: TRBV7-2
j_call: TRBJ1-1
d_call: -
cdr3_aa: CASSLRSESEAFF
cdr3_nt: TGTGCCAGCAGCTTACGGTCAGAAAGTGAAGCTTTCTTT

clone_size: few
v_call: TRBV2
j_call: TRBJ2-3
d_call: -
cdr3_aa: CASAVRRTDTQYF
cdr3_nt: TGTGCCAGCGCCGTTCGGCGCACAGATACGCAGTATTTT

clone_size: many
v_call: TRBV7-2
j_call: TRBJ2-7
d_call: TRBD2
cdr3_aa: CASSSSSGGWYEQYF
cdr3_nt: TGTGCCAGCAGCTCATCTAGCGGGGGGTGGTACGAGCAGTACTTC

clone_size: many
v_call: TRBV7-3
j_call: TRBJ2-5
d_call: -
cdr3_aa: CASSLGNKETQYF
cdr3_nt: TGTGCCAGCAGCTTGGGCAACAAAGAGACCCAGTACTTC

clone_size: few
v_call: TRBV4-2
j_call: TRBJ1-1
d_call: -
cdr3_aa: CAGRRTWNTEAFF
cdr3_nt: TGTGCCGGGCGGCGGACATGGAACACTGAAGCTTTCTTT

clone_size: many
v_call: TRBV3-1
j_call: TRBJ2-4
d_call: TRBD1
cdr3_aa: CASSQQGAAKNIQYF
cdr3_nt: TGTGCCAGCAGCCAACAGGGGGCCGCCAAAAACATTCAGTACTTC

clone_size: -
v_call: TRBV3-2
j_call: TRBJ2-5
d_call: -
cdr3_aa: CASSQDVGSGGSFETQYF
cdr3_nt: TGTGCCAGCAGCCAAGATGTCGGGAGCGGGGGGAGTTTCGAGACCCAGTACTTC

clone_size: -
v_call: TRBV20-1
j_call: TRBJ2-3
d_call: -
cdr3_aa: CSATAPSEGTDTQYF
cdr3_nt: TGCAGCGCAACGGCCCCTAGTGAGGGCACAGATACGCAGTATTTT

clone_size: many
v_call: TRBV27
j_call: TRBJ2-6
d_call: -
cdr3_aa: CATQDTYLSGANVLTF
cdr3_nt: TGTGCCACGCAGGACACCTACCTCTCTGGGGCCAACGTCCTGACTTTC

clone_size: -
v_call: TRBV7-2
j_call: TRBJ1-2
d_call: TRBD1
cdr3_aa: CASSPASRGLDGYTF
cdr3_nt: TGTGCCAGCAGCCCAGCTTCCAGGGGGCTTGATGGCTACACCTTC

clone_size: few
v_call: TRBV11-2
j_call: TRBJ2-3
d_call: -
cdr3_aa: CASSLERSGAPADTQYF
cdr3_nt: TGTGCCAGCAGCTTAGAGAGGTCGGGAGCTCCCGCCGATACGCAGTATTTT

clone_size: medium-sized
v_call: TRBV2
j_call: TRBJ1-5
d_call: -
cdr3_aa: CASREAGSNQPQHF
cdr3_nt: TGTGCCAGTCGGGAGGCGGGAAGCAATCAGCCCCAGCATTTT

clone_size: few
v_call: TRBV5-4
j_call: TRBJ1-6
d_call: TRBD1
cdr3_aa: CASSWSAGTGQSPLHF
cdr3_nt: TGTGCCAGCAGCTGGAGCGCCGGGACAGGGCAATCACCCCTCCACTTT

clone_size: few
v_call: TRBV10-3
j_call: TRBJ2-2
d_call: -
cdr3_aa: CAISESGEGAADTGELFF
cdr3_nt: TGTGCCATCAGTGAGTCGGGAGAGGGTGCTGCGGACACCGGGGAGCTGTTTTTT

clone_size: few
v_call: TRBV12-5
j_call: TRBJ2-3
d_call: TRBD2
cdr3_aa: CASGHPSGGADTQYF
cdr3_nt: TGTGCTAGTGGTCACCCCAGCGGGGGGGCAGATACGCAGTATTTT

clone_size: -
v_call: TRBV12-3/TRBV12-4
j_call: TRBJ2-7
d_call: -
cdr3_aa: CASSLGGLDYEQYF
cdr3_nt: TGTGCCAGCAGTTTAGGGGGTCTCGACTACGAGCAGTACTTC

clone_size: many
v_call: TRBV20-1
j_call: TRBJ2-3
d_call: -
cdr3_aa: CSGSRAGDEDTQYF
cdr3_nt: TGCAGTGGATCCCGGGCAGGGGATGAAGATACGCAGTATTTT

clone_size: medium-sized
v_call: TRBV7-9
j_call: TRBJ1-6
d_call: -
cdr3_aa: CASSLSSGSLHF
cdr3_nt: TGTGCCAGCAGCCTGAGTTCGGGTTCCCTCCACTTT

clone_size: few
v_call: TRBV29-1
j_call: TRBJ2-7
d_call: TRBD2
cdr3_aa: CSVDGYLGGNEQYF
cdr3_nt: TGCAGCGTTGACGGCTACCTGGGGGGGAACGAGCAGTACTTC

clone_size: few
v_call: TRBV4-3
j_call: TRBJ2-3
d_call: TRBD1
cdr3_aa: CASSQGGQGADTQYF
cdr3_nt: TGCGCCAGCAGCCAAGGGGGACAGGGGGCAGATACGCAGTATTTT

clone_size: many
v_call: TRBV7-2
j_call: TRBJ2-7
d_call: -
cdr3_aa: CASSLAPPTRPDEQYF
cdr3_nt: TGTGCCAGCAGCTTAGCGCCTCCTACACGTCCTGACGAGCAGTACTTC

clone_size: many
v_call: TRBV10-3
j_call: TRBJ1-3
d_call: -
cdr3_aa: CAKTSGLSGNTIYF
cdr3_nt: TGTGCCAAGACTTCGGGACTTTCTGGAAACACCATATATTTT

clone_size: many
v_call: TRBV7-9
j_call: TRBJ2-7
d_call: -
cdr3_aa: CASSRHAEQYF
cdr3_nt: TGTGCCAGCAGTCGACATGCCGAGCAGTACTTC

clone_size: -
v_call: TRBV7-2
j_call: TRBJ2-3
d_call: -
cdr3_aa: CASSLALWGTYTDTQYF
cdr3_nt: TGTGCCAGCAGCTTAGCGCTTTGGGGGACATACACAGATACGCAGTATTTT

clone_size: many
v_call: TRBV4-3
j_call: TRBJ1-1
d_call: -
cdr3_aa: CASRGDRDLNTEAFF
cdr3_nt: TGCGCCAGCAGGGGAGACAGAGACCTTAACACTGAAGCTTTCTTT

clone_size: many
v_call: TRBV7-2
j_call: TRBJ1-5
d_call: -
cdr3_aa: CASSLEQDQPQHF
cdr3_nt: TGTGCCAGCAGCTTAGAACAGGATCAGCCCCAGCATTTT

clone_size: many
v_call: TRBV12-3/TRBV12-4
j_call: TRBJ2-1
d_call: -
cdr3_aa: CASSWAGLVSYNEQFF
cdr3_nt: TGTGCCAGCAGTTGGGCGGGTCTTGTATCCTACAATGAGCAGTTCTTC

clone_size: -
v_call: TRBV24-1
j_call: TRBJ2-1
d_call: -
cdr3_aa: CATSDPSDGSSYNEQFF
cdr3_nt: TGTGCCACCAGTGATCCATCCGACGGTAGCTCCTACAATGAGCAGTTCTTC

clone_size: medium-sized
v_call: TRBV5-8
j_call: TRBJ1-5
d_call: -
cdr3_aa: CASSLESFRRGYGVSNQPQHF
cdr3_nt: TGTGCCAGCAGCTTGGAGAGCTTTAGGAGGGGGTACGGGGTTAGCAATCAGCCCCAGCATTTT

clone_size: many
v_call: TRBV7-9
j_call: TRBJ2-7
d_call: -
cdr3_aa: CASSSTVGEQYF
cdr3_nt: TGTGCCAGCAGCTCGACAGTGGGCGAGCAGTACTTC

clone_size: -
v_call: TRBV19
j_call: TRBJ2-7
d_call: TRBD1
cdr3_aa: CASSVLQGASEQYF
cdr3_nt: TGTGCCAGTAGTGTCCTACAGGGGGCATCCGAGCAGTACTTC

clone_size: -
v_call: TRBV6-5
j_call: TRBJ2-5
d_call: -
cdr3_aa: CASSPWTMSETQYF
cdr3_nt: TGTGCCAGCAGTCCCTGGACGATGTCTGAGACCCAGTACTTC